The rows below give T cell receptor beta chains drawn from one sample of a study of T cells after yellow fever vaccination. TCRdb passed the 5' RACE reads through MiXCR, listing each CDR3 protein once. This sample has 400,000 or so distinct CDR3 sequences; more than 5.5% occur once, and the top ten carry 15%. The sample here was PBMCs, taken 5 days after the yellow fever booster vaccination. The receptor source for this set is a man between 25 and 39 years old who received the YFV17D yellow fever vaccine. The CDR3 runs from the conserved cysteine through the conserved F or W.

CSVLAGGGSSYNEQFF	TRBJ2-1	TRBV20-1
CASSPLSGANVLTF	TRBJ2-6	TRBV18
CAARELNYGYTF	TRBJ1-2	TRBV28
CASTGGATTDTQYF	TRBJ2-3	TRBV6-2/TRBV6-3
CASSILWNTEAFF	TRBJ1-1	TRBV19
CASGRDEQFF	TRBJ2-1	TRBV28
CASSLRPTGGKNIQYF	TRBJ2-4	TRBV6-5
CASSLPGNYGYTF	TRBJ1-2	TRBV5-6
CATSREPLPLSYEQYF	TRBJ2-7	TRBV15
CAISGGRDRGLHEQFF	TRBJ2-1	TRBV10-3
CASSPPAPANTEAFF	TRBJ1-1	TRBV7-9
CASREDTYTEAFF	TRBJ1-1	TRBV10-1
CAWSRGEDTQYF	TRBJ2-3	TRBV30
CASSQAGGSLAGPDTQYF	TRBJ2-3	TRBV4-3
CSARGAETDTQYF	TRBJ2-3	TRBV20-1
CASSPPGGSGNTIYF	TRBJ1-3	TRBV18
CASSTLATGLMQPQHF	TRBJ1-5	TRBV19
CRAGSGDQPQHF	TRBJ1-5	TRBV20-1
CASSLGGQESYEQYF	TRBJ2-7	TRBV7-2
CASSENAGGNNEQFF	TRBJ2-1	TRBV5-1
CATSDSGQGTYEQYF	TRBJ2-7	TRBV24-1
CASSLDRDRFYEQYF	TRBJ2-7	TRBV7-8
CASFGLPGNEQFF	TRBJ2-1	TRBV6-2/TRBV6-3
CASSFAQGANEKLFF	TRBJ1-4	TRBV5-4
CASSQELHSGTYNEQFF	TRBJ2-1	TRBV14
CASSWGLVGSSYNEQFF	TRBJ2-1	TRBV5-4
CAIRGALTLGEQYF	TRBJ2-7	TRBV7-2
CASSRVRANTGELFF	TRBJ2-2	TRBV7-3
CATSDTSASSYNEQFF	TRBJ2-1	TRBV24-1
CASSSSRGDRGADTQYF	TRBJ2-3	TRBV12-3/TRBV12-4
CSVADLGPTDTQYF	TRBJ2-3	TRBV29-1
CASRFAGGGYGYTF	TRBJ1-2	TRBV6-1
CASSQTSDQETQYF	TRBJ2-5	TRBV12-3/TRBV12-4
CASILGPGYNEQFF	TRBJ2-1	TRBV7-2
CASSLGQDNSPLHF	TRBJ1-6	TRBV5-1
CASSTLERGPTDTEAFF	TRBJ1-1	TRBV6-2/TRBV6-3
CSAQRTGNTDTQYF	TRBJ2-3	TRBV20-1
CASSSGTGELFF	TRBJ2-2	TRBV5-4
CASSRVGTSLADTQYF	TRBJ2-3	TRBV11-2
CASSFVYSGSGPNEQFF	TRBJ2-1	TRBV6-5
CASSPLSSGRRSYNEQFF	TRBJ2-1	TRBV6-1
CASSERGPGDTQYF	TRBJ2-3	TRBV9
CASSVEGQGANEQFF	TRBJ2-1	TRBV9
CSARSALAKQNNYEQYF	TRBJ2-7	TRBV20-1
CASSALADAYEQYF	TRBJ2-7	TRBV12-3/TRBV12-4
CASKEVNTGELFF	TRBJ2-2	TRBV6-2/TRBV6-3
CASSPNQGSGANVLTF	TRBJ2-6	TRBV18
CASSEPAEDLGNEQFF	TRBJ2-1	TRBV18
CSARHFTAAYEQYF	TRBJ2-7	TRBV20-1
CASSGSGRNTGELFF	TRBJ2-2	TRBV5-1
CASSLWQGSNQPQHF	TRBJ1-5	TRBV7-2
CAISESKTSRETQYF	TRBJ2-5	TRBV10-3
CASRLGGGEKLFF	TRBJ1-4	TRBV12-3/TRBV12-4